This TCR beta chain was recovered during a study of molecular identifiers for immune sequencing clone quantification. Findings of the study overall: Reportedly, one cell's Jurkat TCR RNA was detected within 1,100,000 naive CD8 cells.

TCRdb independently ran MiXCR on the PCR reads; one entry per CDR3 protein. The data show 490,000 or so distinct CDR3 sequences, 20% to 25% seen once. Naive CD8 library inputs spanned roughly 17,000 to 1,000,000 sorted cells and 10%, 30% or 50% RNA. CDR1 SGDLS and CDR2 YYNGEE come from the germline V gene. This CDR3 spans 14 amino acids. Trimming took 0 bases from V and 6 from J, leaving 11 bases between them. This clonotype was counted between two and nine times. Its specificity is unknown. Material for sequencing was naive CD8+ T cells from blood, with Jurkat cell RNA spiked in. Subset given: FACS-sorted CD8+CD4-CCR7+CD45RA+ naive T cells. The clonotype comes from a human donor in good health. Some libraries in this study had Jurkat cell RNA spiked in. The J gene is TRBJ2-3, the V gene TRBV9, with a weak D call TRBD1 (5 bases). The CDR3 nucleotides read TGTGCCAGCAGCGTAGTAGGGGCCTGGGATACGCAGTATTTT. Encoded protein: CASSVVGAWDTQYF. Supplemented by reference TRBV9 and TRBJ2-3, the full variable domain reads DSGVTQTPKHLITATGQRVTLRCSPRSGDLSVYWYQQSLDQGLQFLIQYYNGEERAKGNILERFSAQQFPDLHSELNLSSLELGDSALYFCASSVVGAWDTQYFGPGTRLTVL.